The 13 T cell receptor beta chains given below trace back to one sample, sequenced in a study of shared clonotypes between healthy human individuals. Repertoires were generated with immunoSEQ multiplex PCR, while TCRdb's copy carries only in-frame clones and drops some. Of roughly 1,100,000 clones in the sample, under 80% were seen once. Specimen: memory CD4+ T cells sorted from blood. The subset here: CD45RA-negative fraction. The receptor set was obtained from a young man in good health.

V gene TRBV7-9 combines with J gene TRBJ1-3; TRBD1 matches 9 bases. The trim removed 4 bases at V and 1 base at J, leaving 5 bases unmatched. This CDR3 has 16 residues. Germline V CDR1 and CDR2: SEHNR, FQNEAQ (reference sequence). The CDR3 sequence is CASSSSGTGSGNTIYF. In DNA form, the CDR3 reads TGTGCCAGCAGCTCTTCCGGGACAGGGTCTGGAAACACCATATATTTT.

This rearrangement joins TRBV2 to TRBJ1-3; D not resolved. The V end was cut by 8 bases, the J end by 0 bases, with 8 bases between. This CDR3 contains 13 residues. From germline, CDR1 is SNHLY and CDR2 FYNNEI. DNA of the CDR3: TGTGCCAGCCGAGGGAACTCTGGAAACACCATATATTTT. Translated: CASRGNSGNTIYF. Looking up the rest from reference TRBV2 and TRBJ1-3 gives the full variable domain: EPEVTQTPSHQVTQMGQEVILRCVPISNHLYFYWYRQILGQKVEFLVSFYNNEISEKSEIFDDQFSVERPDGSNFTLKIRSTKLEDSAMYFCASRGNSGNTIYFGEGSWLTVV.

The gene calls are TRBV5-4 and TRBJ2-7; 11 bases are a match to TRBD2. Losses at the gene ends were 1 base for V and 4 bases for J; bases not matched to a gene: 4. The CDR3 loop spans 15 amino acids. CDR1 is SGHNT and CDR2 is YYREEE in the germline V gene (reference sequence). The CDR3 DNA sequence: TGTGCCAGCAGCTTGACTAGCGGGAGTGGTTACGAGCAGTACTTC. Protein: CASSLTSGSGYEQYF.

The chain uses TRBV9 and TRBJ2-7; possibly TRBD2 for D (5 bases). V was trimmed by 4 bases and J by 6 bases, leaving 17 bases between them. Germline V CDR1 and CDR2: SGDLS, YYNGEE. This CDR3 has 14 residues. The CDR3 spells CASSSRTSMSEQYF. The CDR3 nucleotides are TGTGCCAGCAGCTCCAGGACTTCGATGAGCGAGCAGTACTTC.

The J gene is TRBJ2-2, the V gene TRBV7-5; the table's D call of TRBD1 was not tested on the DNA. TRBV7-5 is recorded as a pseudogene. CDR3 length: 18 residues. The CDR3 DNA reads as TGTGCCAGAAGCTTAGCGAGCAGGGTTGCCCCGAACACCGGGGAGCTGTTTTTT. Translation: CARSLASRVAPNTGELFF.

The chain couples TRBV9 to TRBJ2-5; D tentatively reads TRBD1 or TRBD2 (7 bases each). V was clipped by 3 bases and J by 4 bases, with 19 bases between them. In germline, CDR1 is SGDLS, CDR2 YYNGEE. There are 16 residues in the CDR3. The CDR3: CASSGTSQGVGETQYF. For the CDR3, the DNA is TGTGCCAGCAGCGGGACTAGTCAGGGGGTGGGAGAGACCCAGTACTTC.

V and J are TRBV19 and TRBJ2-1; 14 bases are a match to TRBD2. Germline-derived CDR1 and CDR2 are LNHDA and SQIVND (reference sequence). This CDR3 has 16 residues. V was pared by 5 bases and J by 4 bases, with 4 bases of the junction left unmatched. CDR3 sequence reads: CASSAWTSGRYNEQFF. The CDR3 nucleotides read TGTGCCAGTAGTGCCTGGACTAGCGGGAGGTACAATGAGCAGTTCTTC.

In regard to this clone: Other DNA sequences in the same sample also yield this CDR3. This chain uses TRBV5-1 with TRBJ1-6; 8 bases are shared with TRBD1. The V segment lost 4 bases and the J segment 6 bases; nucleotides outside the gene matches: 3. CDR1 and CDR2 (germline): SGHRS, YFSETQ. The CDR3 is made up of 14 amino acids. The CDR3 is CASSLDRANSPLHF. CDR3 bases: TGCGCCAGCAGCCTGGACAGGGCTAATTCACCCCTCCACTTT.

The rearrangement joins TRBV4-1 to TRBJ1-3, with 9 nucleotides matching TRBD1. The V gene end was trimmed by 3 bases and the J gene end by 0 bases; junction bases not matched to a gene: 3. The V gene's germline CDR1 is MGHRA and CDR2 YSYEKL. This CDR3 has 16 residues. DNA of the CDR3: TGCGCCAGCAGCCATACAGGGGGCCTCTCTGGAAACACCATATATTTT. Translating gives CASSHTGGLSGNTIYF.

V gene TRBV4-1 combines with J gene TRBJ2-3; 10 nucleotides match TRBD1. V dropped 3 bases and J dropped 3; count of bases not matched to a gene: 3. Per germline, CDR1 MGHRA and CDR2 YSYEKL. The CDR3 loop spans 15 amino acids. CDR3 sequence: CASSHDRGRTDTQYF. The CDR3 DNA sequence: TGCGCCAGCAGCCACGACAGGGGGCGGACAGATACGCAGTATTTT.

This clone was recorded a few times. The chain carries TRBV6-1 and TRBJ1-6; D possibly corresponds to TRBD1 (6 bases). CDR3 length: 14 amino acids. Trimming stripped 4 bases from V and 5 bases from J, with 9 bases between. The germline gives CDR1 MNHNS, CDR2 SASEGT. The CDR3: CASSGTANNSPLHF. The CDR3 region has the DNA TGTGCCAGCAGTGGGACAGCAAATAATTCACCCCTCCACTTT.

This sequence joins TRBV5-4 and TRBJ2-7; the D call may be TRBD1 or TRBD2 (6 bases each). The CDR3 extends over 13 amino acids. V was trimmed by 0 bases and J by 5 bases, leaving 9 bases between them. Germline V lookup: CDR1 SGHNT, CDR2 YYREEE (reference sequence). The CDR3 DNA reads TGTGCCAGCAGCTTGGTAGGGGGGAACGAGCAGTACTTC. Translated: CASSLVGGNEQYF. The full variable domain, rest sourced from reference TRBV5-4 and TRBJ2-7, is ETGVTQSPTHLIKTRGQQVTLRCSSQSGHNTVSWYQQALGQGPQFIFQYYREEENGRGNFPPRFSGLQFPNYSSELNVNALELDDSALYLCASSLVGGNEQYFGPGTRLTVT.

The V gene is TRBV19, the J gene TRBJ2-5, with a possible D match to TRBD1 (6 bases). CDR1 and CDR2 from the germline V gene are LNHDA and SQIVND (reference sequence). The CDR3 loop spans 13 amino acids. The germline V and J ends were trimmed by 7 bases and 7 bases, with 16 bases remaining between them. This CDR3 reads CASTTGSVGTQYF. The CDR3 DNA follows: TGTGCCAGTACCACAGGGTCCGTGGGGACCCAGTACTTC.